Given below is one T cell receptor (beta chain) in context. The antigen is not known. These data belong to a study of cytomegalovirus exposure and HLA in healthy donors. The PCR contained 60 Vbeta and 13 Jbeta primers. Sequenced by immunoSEQ multiplex PCR; TCRdb stores in-frame clones only, minus some. The repertoire includes about 200,000 clones, more than 60% of them detected once, and 15% to 17% sits in the top ten. Study-level findings and limits: V- and J-gene trimming of TCR beta was linked (in a later analysis) to a missense DCLRE1C variant. Among the CMV-associated chains, a few were confirmed in vitro as specific for CMV antigens. It was assumed in the presence/absence analyses that sequencing depth was roughly uniform across donors. The only immune exposure information that was available was CMV serostatus.

The sequence came from a man aged 35 to 55 in good health and CMV-seronegative. Specimen: PBMCs.

The CDR3 reads CASSEQENQPQHF. CDR3 coding DNA: TGTGCCAGCAGCGAACAGGAGAATCAGCCCCAGCATTTT. The chain employs TRBV7-2 and TRBJ1-5; D is possibly TRBD1 (5 bases). Trimming left V 5 bases short and J 4 bases short, with 9 bases between. The germline V gene has CDR1 SGHTA and CDR2 FQGNSA. CDR3 length equals 13 residues.